This TCR beta chain was recorded in a study of response to subunit inactivated influenza vaccine. TCRdb passed the RT-PCR reads through MiXCR, listing each CDR3 protein once. The sample contains about 830,000 distinct CDR3 sequences, 15% to 20% of which appear only once. The source is a man between 50 and 59 years old who received an inactivated influenza vaccine. The starting material was PBMCs from blood, obtained 4 to 6 days after vaccination.

In DNA, the CDR3 is TGTGCCAGCAGCCCGGACGCTATTTACGAGCAGTACTTC. This codes for CASSPDAIYEQYF. The gene calls are TRBV12-3 or TRBV12-4 and TRBJ2-7, with D unresolved. The ends were cut back, 6 bases at V and 4 bases at J, with 13 bases in the middle. This CDR3 comprises 13 residues.